This TCR beta chain is drawn from a study of T cell changes during pregnancy in multiple sclerosis. This CDR3 contains 15 residues. The V and J ends lost 6 bases and 5 bases respectively, with 19 bases between them. The germline gives CDR1 MDHEN, CDR2 SYDVKM. The method was immunoSEQ multiplex PCR; TCRdb's version includes in-frame clones alone and lacks a portion of them. The data show roughly 61,000 clones, with over 85% seen just once and roughly 3.3% held by the top ten. The rearrangement links TRBV28 to TRBJ2-5; no reliable D call. The sample was peripheral blood, taken in the first trimester of pregnancy. The TCR originated in a female donor in good health, enrolled as a control in a pregnancy study. The DNA of the CDR3 is TGTGCCAGCAGCGAGACAAAACTCCGCAGGGAGACCCAGTACTTC. It specifies CASSETKLRRETQYF.